This T cell receptor (beta chain) was obtained from a study of cytomegalovirus exposure and HLA in healthy donors. Study context: Some 180 million T cells yielded around 120 million unique TCR beta sequences in earlier analysis.

In the case of this clone: Its antigen remains unidentified.

Nominally healthy donors provided the samples, though records likely missed some immune exposures. It was with 60 Vbeta and 13 Jbeta primers that the PCR ran. The authors' processing: The count from a later analysis was some 83 million unique TCR beta chains, 9.5 million to 11 million of them shared. Profiling relied on immunoSEQ multiplex PCR, and the TCRdb table lists in-frame clones only, not all of them. The D gene and trimming were derived from the DNA, and the V and J assignments and clone size from that table. The sample has about 160,000 clones, 70% to 80% seen once. V was cut by 3 bases and J by 0 bases, with 7 bases left in between. The CDR3 is 14 residues long. Per the germline V gene, CDR1 is SGHTA and CDR2 is FQGNSA. Study-level findings and limits: The study recorded 164 TCR beta chains that were cytomegalovirus-associated.

The sequenced sample consisted of PBMCs. The chain recombines TRBV7-2 with TRBJ2-3, with D maybe TRBD1 (6 bases). The TCR was taken from a man aged 40-55 years in good health and CMV-seropositive. The CDR3 is CASSLRGSTDTQYF. The CDR3 DNA follows: TGTGCCAGCAGCTTGAGGGGGAGCACAGATACGCAGTATTTT.